The text below deals with one T cell receptor (beta chain). The data derive from a study of blood T cell repertoires in COVID-19. Study-level background: The United States, Italy and Spain were the sources of the acute and convalescent COVID-19 samples. From T cells, B-cell-depleted T cells, or PBMCs came the material, which was cDNA or gDNA.

Under the authors' procedure: Reference gene primer amplification gave nucleated cell count estimates. Some clones are missing from TCRdb's copy, which holds only in-frame ones; the method was immunoSEQ multiplex PCR. The DNA was the basis for D and trimming; V, J and clone size are from that table. The sample contains around 170,000 clones, 90% of which appear only once. Germline CDR1 is SGHTA and CDR2 is FQGTGA. The CDR3 is 15 residues long. V gave up 4 bases and J gave up 2 bases, with 13 bases separating them. Sequencing input: peripheral blood. This rearrangement joins TRBV7-3 to TRBJ2-3; tentative D call: TRBD2 (6 bases). The TCR originated in a man aged 50-60 years with acute or convalescent COVID-19. The CDR3 is CASSSMGLYTDTQYF. The CDR3 DNA is TGTGCCAGCAGCTCGATGGGACTTTACACAGATACGCAGTATTTT.